This T cell receptor (beta chain) came from a study of T cell repertoires in cytomegalovirus infection. As for the study in general: From public TCR beta signatures came an indication of both CMV infection and matching HLA type.

TCRdb ran MiXCR on the reads and lists one entry per CDR3 protein. The table records about 74,000 distinct CDR3 sequences, about 30% of them present only once. Concerning this clonotype itself: Antigen specificity is unknown.

This TCR derives from a human donor in good health (CMV status not recorded). Some clones in this sample may be carry-over from other donors' samples. Sequencing was performed on CD8+ T cells from cultured PBMCs, taken from culture after CMV antigen stimulation.

CDR3 coding DNA: TGTGCCAGCAGCCCTACCGGAGGATCGCGTTCCAATGAGCAGTTCTTC. Translated, it gives CASSPTGGSRSNEQFF. The chain is built from TRBV7-8 and TRBJ2-1, with D possibly TRBD2 on 5 matching bases. Trimming stripped 5 bases from V and 6 bases from J, with 20 bases between. CDR1 and CDR2 from the germline V gene are SGHVS and FQNEAQ. The CDR3 runs 16 residues.